The entry below gives a single TCR beta chain sequence along with its context. Its antigen is unknown. This record belongs to a study of Graves' ophthalmopathy and Graves' hyperthyroidism. Findings of the study overall: Ophthalmopathy progression prediction by the model yielded a sensitivity of about 70% and a specificity of roughly 74%. Blood also carried most expanded thyroid clonotypes exceeding 0.001 frequency.

In this cohort, patients with other autoimmune diseases, uncontrolled infections, pregnancy or lactation were excluded. PBMCs came from approximately 10 ml of fresh peripheral blood. Germline CDR1 and CDR2: MDHEN and SYDVKM. J gave up 4 bases and V 8 bases, and 7 bases lay outside the gene matches. CDR3 size: 13 residues. The authors amplified TCR beta CDR3 regions from RNA transcripts. HTBI-primed first-round RT-PCR preceded second-round multiplex PCR. TCRdb re-called the multiplex PCR reads with MiXCR, one entry per CDR3 protein. The sample shows almost 400,000 distinct CDR3 sequences, around 16% of them seen only once.

The specimen sequenced was peripheral blood. The sequence came from a woman aged 18-29 years with Graves' ophthalmopathy. V usage is TRBV28 and J usage is TRBJ2-7, with 8 bases identical to TRBD1. This CDR3 reads CASGPGGAYEQYF. The CDR3 coding sequence is TGTGCCAGCGGCCCAGGGGGCGCGTACGAGCAGTACTTC. The full variable domain, its missing parts supplied by reference TRBV28 and TRBJ2-7, is DVKVTQSSRYLVKRTGEKVFLECVQDMDHENMFWYRQDPGLGLRLIYFSYDVKMKEKGDIPEGYSVSREKKERFSLILESASTNQTSMYLCASGPGGAYEQYFGPGTRLTVT.